This T cell receptor (beta chain) was recorded in a study of blood T cells in healthy people across ages. Remarks on this clonotype: Its target is unknown.

Primed by a sample-barcoded 5' primer and a J-beta primer mix, a second PCR proceeded for about 6 to 11 cycles. All cDNA molecules were each tagged by a template-switch adaptor with 12 random nucleotides. One entry per CDR3 protein, called by TCRdb with MiXCR from the 5' RACE reads. The sample lists roughly 800,000 distinct CDR3 sequences; approximately 25% were seen once. The study's findings and limits: Diversity estimates drawn from one million T cells were deemed underestimates.

This same sample was also taken into another study, of T cells of mothers and their children. Per that study: The study recruited a few healthy Caucasian mothers and their six children as donors. Whether related or unrelated, pairs show similar shaping of TCR recombination output by thymic selection.

The specimen was blood. The TCR originated in a boy aged 10-17 years in good health.

The chain's CDR3 is CASSLAPLHGNEKLFF. The CDR3 DNA sequence: TGTGCCAGCAGCTTAGCCCCGCTACACGGGAATGAAAAACTGTTTTTT. The chain carries TRBV7-9 and TRBJ1-4, with D unresolved. This CDR3 contains 16 residues. V lost 0 bases and J 5 bases, leaving 13 bases between the germline ends. The V gene's germline CDR1 is SEHNR and CDR2 FQNEAQ (reference sequence).